This T cell receptor beta chain originates from a study of breast tumors, draining lymph nodes, adjacent tissues. Worth noting for this clonotype: The antigen remains undetermined.

Samples came from axillary lymph nodes draining the breast cancer. TCRdb re-derived calls from the multiplex PCR reads in MiXCR, one entry per CDR3 protein. In the table there are about 220,000 distinct CDR3 sequences, less than 40% of which are singletons. Unmatched junction bases numbered 22, after V lost 1 base and J lost 3 bases. In germline, CDR1 is SNHLY, CDR2 FYNNEI. This CDR3 is built from 21 residues. General observations from the study: Luminal-like breast cancer showed significantly higher tumor–nontumor repertoire similarity than basal-like. Compared with lymph nodes, tumors were less diverse; compared with nontumor tissue, more.

The V gene is TRBV2, the J gene TRBJ2-5, with TRBD1 identical over 8 bases. The TCR originated in a female donor with breast cancer. Some clones in this sample may be carry-over from other donors' samples. Sequenced: axillary lymph node tissue. DNA for the CDR3: TGTGCCAGCAGTGAAGGGGGACAGGCATCTACGTGGGCCGCTGGCGAAGAGACCCAGTACTTC. It encodes CASSEGGQASTWAAGEETQYF.